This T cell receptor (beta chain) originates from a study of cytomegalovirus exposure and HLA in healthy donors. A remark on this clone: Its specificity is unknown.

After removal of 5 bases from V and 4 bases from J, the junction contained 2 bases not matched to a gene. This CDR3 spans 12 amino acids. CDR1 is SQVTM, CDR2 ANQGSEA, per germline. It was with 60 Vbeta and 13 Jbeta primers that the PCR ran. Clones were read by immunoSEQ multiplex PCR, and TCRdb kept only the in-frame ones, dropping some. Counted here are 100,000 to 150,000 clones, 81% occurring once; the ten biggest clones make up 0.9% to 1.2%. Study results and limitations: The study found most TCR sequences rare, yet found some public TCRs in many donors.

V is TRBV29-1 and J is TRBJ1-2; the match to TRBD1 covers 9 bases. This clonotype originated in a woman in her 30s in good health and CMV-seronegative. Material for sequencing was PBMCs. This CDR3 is CSVLQGAYGYTF. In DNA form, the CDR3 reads TGCAGCGTTCTACAGGGGGCCTATGGCTACACCTTC.